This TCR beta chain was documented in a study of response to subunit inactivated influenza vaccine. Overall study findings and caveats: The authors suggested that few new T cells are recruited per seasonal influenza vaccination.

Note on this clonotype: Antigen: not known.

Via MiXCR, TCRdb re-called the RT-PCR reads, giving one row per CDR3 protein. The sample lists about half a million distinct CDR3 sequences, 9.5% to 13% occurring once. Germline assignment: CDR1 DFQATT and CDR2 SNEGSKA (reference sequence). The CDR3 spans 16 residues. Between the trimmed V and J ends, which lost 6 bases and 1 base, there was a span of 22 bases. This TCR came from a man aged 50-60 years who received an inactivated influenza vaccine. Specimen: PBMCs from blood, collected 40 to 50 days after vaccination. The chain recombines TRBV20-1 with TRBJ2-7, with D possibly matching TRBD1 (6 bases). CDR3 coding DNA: TGCAGTGCCACCCCCCCGATGACAGGTATTTCCTACGAGCAGTACTTC. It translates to CSATPPMTGISYEQYF.